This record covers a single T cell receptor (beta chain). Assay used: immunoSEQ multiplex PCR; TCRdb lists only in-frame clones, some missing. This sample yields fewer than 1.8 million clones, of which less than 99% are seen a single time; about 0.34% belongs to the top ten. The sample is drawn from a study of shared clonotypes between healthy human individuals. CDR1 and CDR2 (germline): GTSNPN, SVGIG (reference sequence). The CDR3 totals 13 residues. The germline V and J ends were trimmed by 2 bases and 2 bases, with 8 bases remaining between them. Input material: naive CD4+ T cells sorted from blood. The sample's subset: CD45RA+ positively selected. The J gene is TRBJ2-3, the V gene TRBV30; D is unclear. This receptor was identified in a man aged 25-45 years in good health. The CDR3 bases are TGTGCCTGGAGTTTTGCGGCCACAGATACGCAGTATTTT. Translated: CAWSFAATDTQYF.